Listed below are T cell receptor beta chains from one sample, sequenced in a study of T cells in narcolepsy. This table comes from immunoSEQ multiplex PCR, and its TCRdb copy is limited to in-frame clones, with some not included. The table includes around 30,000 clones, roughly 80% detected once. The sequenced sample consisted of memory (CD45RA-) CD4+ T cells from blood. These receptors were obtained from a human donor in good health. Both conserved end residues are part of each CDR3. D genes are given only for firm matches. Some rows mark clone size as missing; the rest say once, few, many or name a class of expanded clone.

CDR3aa: CASSLGTGAYGYTF
CDR3nt: TGTGCCAGCAGTCTCGGGACAGGAGCTTATGGCTACACCTTC
j_gene: TRBJ1-2
v_gene: TRBV6-1
abundance: few
d_gene: TRBD1

CDR3aa: CATSGGGYSGNTIYF
CDR3nt: TGTGCCACCAGCGGTGGAGGTTACTCTGGAAACACCATATATTTT
j_gene: TRBJ1-3
v_gene: TRBV19
abundance: .
d_gene: .

CDR3aa: CASSYQQRNTGELFF
CDR3nt: TGTGCCAGCAGTTACCAGCAGAGAAACACCGGGGAGCTGTTTTTT
j_gene: TRBJ2-2
v_gene: TRBV6-6
abundance: .
d_gene: .

CDR3aa: CASSSNRGRMIYEQYF
CDR3nt: TGTGCCAGCAGCTCCAACAGGGGGCGTATGATCTACGAGCAGTACTTC
j_gene: TRBJ2-7
v_gene: TRBV11-2
abundance: .
d_gene: TRBD1

CDR3aa: CSVEGGGGNEKLFF
CDR3nt: TGCAGCGTTGAAGGAGGGGGGGGAAATGAAAAACTGTTTTTT
j_gene: TRBJ1-4
v_gene: TRBV29-1
abundance: .
d_gene: .

CDR3aa: CAWSEGLAGGPFFSNEQFF
CDR3nt: TGTGCCTGGAGTGAAGGACTAGCGGGGGGGCCTTTTTTTTCCAATGAGCAGTTCTTC
j_gene: TRBJ2-1
v_gene: TRBV30
abundance: .
d_gene: TRBD2

CDR3aa: CASSLDRAIAYGYTF
CDR3nt: TGTGCCAGCAGCTTAGACAGGGCGATTGCCTATGGCTACACCTTC
j_gene: TRBJ1-2
v_gene: TRBV7-9
abundance: .
d_gene: .

CDR3aa: CASSPGGQGPKTQYF
CDR3nt: TGTGCCAGCAGCCCCGGGGGACAGGGGCCTAAGACCCAGTACTTC
j_gene: TRBJ2-5
v_gene: TRBV7-2
abundance: .
d_gene: TRBD1

CDR3aa: CASSLGRGTEAFF
CDR3nt: TGTGCCAGCAGCTTGGGACGGGGAACTGAAGCTTTCTTT
j_gene: TRBJ1-1
v_gene: TRBV5-6
abundance: .
d_gene: .

CDR3aa: CASREDSRAHANYGYTF
CDR3nt: TGTGCCAGTAGAGAAGACTCCAGGGCGCATGCTAACTATGGCTACACCTTC
j_gene: TRBJ1-2
v_gene: TRBV19
abundance: .
d_gene: .

CDR3aa: CASGAGSISYEQYF
CDR3nt: TGTGCCAGCGGTGCGGGAAGTATTTCCTACGAGCAGTACTTC
j_gene: TRBJ2-7
v_gene: TRBV27
abundance: .
d_gene: .

CDR3aa: CASSVGVSTAGELFF
CDR3nt: TGTGCCAGCAGCGTAGGCGTCTCCACTGCGGGGGAGCTGTTTTTT
j_gene: TRBJ2-2
v_gene: TRBV9
abundance: .
d_gene: .

CDR3aa: CASSPVSLGQETQYF
CDR3nt: TGTGCCAGCTCCCCCGTGAGTCTTGGGCAAGAGACCCAGTACTTC
j_gene: TRBJ2-5
v_gene: TRBV18
abundance: .
d_gene: .

CDR3aa: CASSPFVSYNSPLHF
CDR3nt: TGTGCCAGCAGCCCCTTTGTGTCCTATAATTCACCCCTCCACTTT
j_gene: TRBJ1-6
v_gene: TRBV14
abundance: once
d_gene: .

CDR3aa: CASSVESRNTEAFF
CDR3nt: TGTGCCAGCAGCGTAGAATCCAGGAACACTGAAGCTTTCTTT
j_gene: TRBJ1-1
v_gene: TRBV9
abundance: once
d_gene: .

CDR3aa: CASSWTGSNHGYTF
CDR3nt: TGTGCCAGCAGCTGGACCGGGTCTAACCATGGCTACACCTTC
j_gene: TRBJ1-2
v_gene: TRBV5-8
abundance: .
d_gene: .

CDR3aa: CASSRGRLVSYEQYF
CDR3nt: TGTGCCAGCAGCCGCGGACGTCTGGTCTCCTACGAGCAGTACTTC
j_gene: TRBJ2-7
v_gene: TRBV2
abundance: once
d_gene: .

CDR3aa: CASRWGNTIYF
CDR3nt: TGTGCCAGTAGATGGGGAAACACCATATATTTT
j_gene: TRBJ1-3
v_gene: TRBV19
abundance: medium-sized
d_gene: .

CDR3aa: CASGQGSAGSNQPQHF
CDR3nt: TGTGCCAGCGGTCAGGGGTCCGCTGGGAGCAATCAGCCCCAGCATTTT
j_gene: TRBJ1-5
v_gene: TRBV5-8
abundance: once
d_gene: .

CDR3aa: CASSGDRGRGYTF
CDR3nt: TGCGCCAGCAGTGGAGACAGGGGAAGGGGCTACACCTTC
j_gene: TRBJ1-2
v_gene: TRBV10-1
abundance: .
d_gene: TRBD1

CDR3aa: CASSGGANYGYTF
CDR3nt: TGCGCCAGCAGTGGAGGAGCTAACTATGGCTACACCTTC
j_gene: TRBJ1-2
v_gene: TRBV5-1
abundance: .
d_gene: .

CDR3aa: CASSPRDRGTEQYF
CDR3nt: TGTGCCAGCAGCCCCCGGGACAGGGGGACCGAGCAGTACTTC
j_gene: TRBJ2-7
v_gene: TRBV11-3
abundance: .
d_gene: TRBD1

CDR3aa: CASSRPGRDSGNTIYF
CDR3nt: TGTGCCAGTAGCCGCCCCGGAAGAGACTCTGGAAACACCATATATTTT
j_gene: TRBJ1-3
v_gene: TRBV19
abundance: .
d_gene: .

CDR3aa: CASSPLTQSTNEKLFF
CDR3nt: TGTGCCAGCTCACCCCTGACGCAATCAACTAATGAAAAACTGTTTTTT
j_gene: TRBJ1-4
v_gene: TRBV18
abundance: .
d_gene: .

CDR3aa: CASWGHDATYEQYF
CDR3nt: TGTGCCAGTTGGGGACACGACGCAACCTACGAGCAGTACTTC
j_gene: TRBJ2-7
v_gene: TRBV2
abundance: once
d_gene: .

CDR3aa: CASSLQMYYGYTF
CDR3nt: TGTGCCAGCAGCTTACAGATGTACTATGGCTACACCTTC
j_gene: TRBJ1-2
v_gene: TRBV7-2
abundance: .
d_gene: .

CDR3aa: CASRNYSPGGDIQYF
CDR3nt: TGTGCCAGCAGGAACTACAGCCCCGGGGGGGACATTCAGTACTTC
j_gene: TRBJ2-4
v_gene: TRBV6-1
abundance: .
d_gene: TRBD2

CDR3aa: CASERTRQRNYGYTF
CDR3nt: TGTGCCAGCGAAAGGACGAGACAGCGCAACTATGGCTACACCTTC
j_gene: TRBJ1-2
v_gene: TRBV21-1
abundance: .
d_gene: .

CDR3aa: CASSPGVGPLAKNIQYF
CDR3nt: TGTGCCAGCTCACCGGGGGTAGGACCCTTAGCCAAAAACATTCAGTACTTC
j_gene: TRBJ2-4
v_gene: TRBV18
abundance: once
d_gene: .

CDR3aa: CASSLAVGSSYEQYF
CDR3nt: TGTGCCAGCAGCTTAGCCGTGGGCAGCTCCTACGAGCAGTACTTC
j_gene: TRBJ2-7
v_gene: TRBV7-8
abundance: .
d_gene: .